This TCR beta chain derives from a study of blood T cell repertoires in COVID-19. Across the whole study: Material from acute and convalescent COVID-19 was sourced from the United States, Italy and Spain. Sources were T cells, B-cell-depleted T cells, or PBMCs; the material itself was cDNA or gDNA.

It was during active infection that Seattle patients were enrolled and then longitudinally followed. Trimming pared 3 bases from V and 0 bases from J, leaving 9 bases between. This CDR3 has 15 amino acids. Per the germline V gene, CDR1 is MDHEN and CDR2 is SYDVKM. Profiling relied on immunoSEQ multiplex PCR, and the TCRdb table lists in-frame clones only, not all of them. The table records roughly 120,000 clones, about 90% of them present only once. Sequenced material: peripheral blood. The chain uses TRBV28 and TRBJ2-1; D remains ambiguous. The origin of this receptor is a man aged 50 or older with COVID-19, enrolled during active disease. The CDR3 region is CASSFGGSSYNEQFF. The CDR3 region has the DNA TGTGCCAGCAGTTTCGGCGGTAGCTCCTACAATGAGCAGTTCTTC. The variable domain in full, with the rest retrieved from reference TRBV28 and TRBJ2-1, is DVKVTQSSRYLVKRTGEKVFLECVQDMDHENMFWYRQDPGLGLRLIYFSYDVKMKEKGDIPEGYSVSREKKERFSLILESASTNQTSMYLCASSFGGSSYNEQFFGPGTRLTVL.